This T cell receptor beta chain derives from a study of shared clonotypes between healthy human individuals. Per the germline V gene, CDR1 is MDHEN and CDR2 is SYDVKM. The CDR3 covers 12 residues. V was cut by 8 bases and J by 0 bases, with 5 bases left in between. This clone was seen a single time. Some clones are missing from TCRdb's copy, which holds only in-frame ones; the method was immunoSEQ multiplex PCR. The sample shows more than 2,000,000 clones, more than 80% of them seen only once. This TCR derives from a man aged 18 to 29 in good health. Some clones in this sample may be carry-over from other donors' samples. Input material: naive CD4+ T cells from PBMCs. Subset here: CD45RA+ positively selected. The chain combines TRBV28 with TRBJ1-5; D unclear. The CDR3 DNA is TGTGCCAGCCAATATAGCAATCAGCCCCAGCATTTT. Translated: CASQYSNQPQHF.